These T cell receptor beta chains were read from a single sample in a study of control samples from healthy donors and cancer patients. Clones were sequenced by immunoSEQ multiplex PCR, and TCRdb holds only the in-frame ones, with some missing. The table includes around 140,000 clones, approximately 93% detected once. The sample taken for sequencing was blood. These receptors were collected from a man younger than 35 in good health. Each CDR3 is given with its conserved first and last residue. D genes are given only for firm matches. Not all rows give a size; the values are once, few, many and, for expanded clones, a class.

clone_size: NA
v_call: TRBV6-1
d_call: NA
j_call: TRBJ1-6
cdr3_nt: TGTGCCAGCAGTGAGGTCCGGGACGCTAATTCACCCCTCCACTTT
cdr3_aa: CASSEVRDANSPLHF

clone_size: NA
v_call: TRBV5-8
d_call: NA
j_call: TRBJ2-3
cdr3_nt: TGTGCCAGCAGCTTGGGTCAGGGATTGGCAGATACGCAGTATTTT
cdr3_aa: CASSLGQGLADTQYF

clone_size: NA
v_call: TRBV19
d_call: NA
j_call: TRBJ1-5
cdr3_nt: TGTGCCAGCAGTTACCAGGGGAATCAGCCCCAGCATTTT
cdr3_aa: CASSYQGNQPQHF

clone_size: NA
v_call: TRBV4-3
d_call: NA
j_call: TRBJ2-7
cdr3_nt: TGCGCCAGCAGCCAGTCCTCTGGGGGGCGCTACGAGCAGTACTTC
cdr3_aa: CASSQSSGGRYEQYF

clone_size: NA
v_call: TRBV6-6
d_call: TRBD1
j_call: TRBJ1-2
cdr3_nt: TGTGCCAGCACTTCCCGAGGGGACAGGGTCGGTGGTGGCTACACCTTC
cdr3_aa: CASTSRGDRVGGGYTF

clone_size: NA
v_call: TRBV7-3
d_call: NA
j_call: TRBJ2-3
cdr3_nt: TGTGCCAGCAGCTCCCTACCGGACAGACCTAGCACAGATACGCAGTATTTT
cdr3_aa: CASSSLPDRPSTDTQYF

clone_size: NA
v_call: TRBV4-1
d_call: NA
j_call: TRBJ2-7
cdr3_nt: TGCGCCAGCAGCCAAGGGATAGGAACCTACGAGCAGTACTTC
cdr3_aa: CASSQGIGTYEQYF

clone_size: NA
v_call: TRBV19
d_call: NA
j_call: TRBJ1-1
cdr3_nt: TGTGCCAGTAGTATGGGCAGTTACACTGAAGCTTTCTTT
cdr3_aa: CASSMGSYTEAFF

clone_size: NA
v_call: TRBV12-3/TRBV12-4
d_call: NA
j_call: TRBJ2-5
cdr3_nt: TGTGCCAGCAGTTTCGGGCAGAAAGAGACCCAGTACTTC
cdr3_aa: CASSFGQKETQYF

clone_size: once
v_call: TRBV5-1
d_call: NA
j_call: TRBJ2-3
cdr3_nt: TGCGCCAGCAGCCTTTACACCTCAGATACGCAGTATTTT
cdr3_aa: CASSLYTSDTQYF

clone_size: once
v_call: TRBV6-1
d_call: TRBD1
j_call: TRBJ1-1
cdr3_nt: TGTGCCAGCAGTGACCAAGACAGGGGAGGTAACACTGAAGCTTTCTTT
cdr3_aa: CASSDQDRGGNTEAFF

clone_size: NA
v_call: TRBV12-3/TRBV12-4
d_call: NA
j_call: TRBJ2-3
cdr3_nt: TGTGCCAGCAGCTCCCGGGATACGCAGTATTTT
cdr3_aa: CASSSRDTQYF

clone_size: many
v_call: TRBV4-1
d_call: TRBD1
j_call: TRBJ2-5
cdr3_nt: TGCGCCAGCAGCCAGCAACAGGGGCAAGAGACCCAGTACTTC
cdr3_aa: CASSQQQGQETQYF

clone_size: NA
v_call: TRBV6-2/TRBV6-3
d_call: NA
j_call: TRBJ1-1
cdr3_nt: TGTGCCAGCAGCCCCGGGAGGAACACTGAAGCTTTCTTT
cdr3_aa: CASSPGRNTEAFF

clone_size: NA
v_call: TRBV7-3
d_call: NA
j_call: TRBJ2-2
cdr3_nt: TGTGCCAGCAGCTACGGACAGAACACCGGGGAGCTGTTTTTT
cdr3_aa: CASSYGQNTGELFF

clone_size: NA
v_call: TRBV5-1
d_call: NA
j_call: TRBJ2-7
cdr3_nt: TGCGCCAGCAGCTCCCCCGGACAGTACTCCGTGCAGTACTTC
cdr3_aa: CASSSPGQYSVQYF

clone_size: NA
v_call: TRBV5-5
d_call: TRBD1
j_call: TRBJ2-3
cdr3_nt: TGTGCCAGCAGCCGGACAGGGACACTTAGCACAGATACGCAGTATTTT
cdr3_aa: CASSRTGTLSTDTQYF

clone_size: once
v_call: TRBV6-5
d_call: NA
j_call: TRBJ2-5
cdr3_nt: TGTGCCAGCACTTTGGCAGCCCGGCAAGAGACCCAGTACTTC
cdr3_aa: CASTLAARQETQYF

clone_size: NA
v_call: TRBV5-4
d_call: NA
j_call: TRBJ2-1
cdr3_nt: TGTGCCAGCAGCTTGACTTGGGGCAATGAGCAGTTCTTC
cdr3_aa: CASSLTWGNEQFF

clone_size: NA
v_call: TRBV6-6
d_call: NA
j_call: TRBJ2-5
cdr3_nt: TGTGCCAGCAGTTCGAGGGGGGGGGAGACCCAGTACTTC
cdr3_aa: CASSSRGGETQYF

clone_size: once
v_call: TRBV9
d_call: TRBD1
j_call: TRBJ1-4
cdr3_nt: TGTGCCAGCAGCGTAGGGACAGGGGCCCGAGAACTGTTTTTT
cdr3_aa: CASSVGTGARELFF

clone_size: once
v_call: TRBV3-1/TRBV3-2
d_call: NA
j_call: TRBJ2-3
cdr3_nt: TGTGCCAGCGGCGGGTATAGCACAGATACGCAGTATTTT
cdr3_aa: CASGGYSTDTQYF

clone_size: NA
v_call: TRBV2
d_call: NA
j_call: TRBJ1-2
cdr3_nt: TGTGCCAGCAGAACACGTCCGAACCCCAACTATGGCTACACCTTC
cdr3_aa: CASRTRPNPNYGYTF

clone_size: NA
v_call: TRBV9
d_call: NA
j_call: TRBJ2-1
cdr3_nt: TGTGCCAGCAGCGTCACAGGGATCTACAATGAGCAGTTCTTC
cdr3_aa: CASSVTGIYNEQFF

clone_size: NA
v_call: TRBV6-5
d_call: NA
j_call: TRBJ1-2
cdr3_nt: TGTGCCAGCCTCCCGGGGTGGAACTATGGCTACACCTTC
cdr3_aa: CASLPGWNYGYTF

clone_size: NA
v_call: TRBV5-4
d_call: TRBD2
j_call: TRBJ2-3
cdr3_nt: TGTGCCAGCAGCTTGGGGGGGAGGGCCCAGAGCACAGATACGCAGTATTTT
cdr3_aa: CASSLGGRAQSTDTQYF

clone_size: NA
v_call: TRBV12-5
d_call: TRBD1
j_call: TRBJ1-5
cdr3_nt: TGTGCTAGTGCCCTGGACAGGGTGAATGATTTTAGCAATCAGCCCCAGCATTTT
cdr3_aa: CASALDRVNDFSNQPQHF

clone_size: NA
v_call: TRBV6-5
d_call: NA
j_call: TRBJ1-5
cdr3_nt: TGTGCCAGCAGTTTTGACAGGAGTAGCAATCAGCCCCAGCATTTT
cdr3_aa: CASSFDRSSNQPQHF

clone_size: NA
v_call: TRBV3-1/TRBV3-2
d_call: NA
j_call: TRBJ1-4
cdr3_nt: TGTGCCAGCAGCCACACCACACCGGACCGAGATAATGAAAAACTGTTTTTT
cdr3_aa: CASSHTTPDRDNEKLFF

clone_size: once
v_call: TRBV27
d_call: NA
j_call: TRBJ1-6
cdr3_nt: TGTGCCAGCAGTTTGAATAATTCACCCCTCCACTTT
cdr3_aa: CASSLNNSPLHF

clone_size: NA
v_call: TRBV11-2
d_call: NA
j_call: TRBJ2-2
cdr3_nt: TGTGCCAGCAGCTTTGGGAACACCGGGGAGCTGTTTTTT
cdr3_aa: CASSFGNTGELFF

clone_size: NA
v_call: TRBV9
d_call: TRBD1
j_call: TRBJ1-3
cdr3_nt: TGTGCCAGGAGGGGGCAACAGCTTCGGGGAAACACCATATATTTT
cdr3_aa: CARRGQQLRGNTIYF